These T cell receptor beta chains were read from a single sample in a study of T cells in Graves' hyperthyroidism and ophthalmopathy. TCRdb fed the multiplex PCR reads into MiXCR, producing one record per CDR3 protein. The sample holds about 290,000 distinct CDR3 sequences, roughly an eighth seen once. Specimen: blood. These receptors were collected from a woman between 40 and 55 years old with Graves' hyperthyroidism. Both conserved end residues are part of each CDR3. D genes are given only for firm matches. A row's size may be missing; if present it is once, few, many or a size class.

TRBD1	many	14	TRBV12-3/TRBV12-4	TRBJ2-7	TGTGCCAGCAGTCGCGGACAGGGGGCCTGGGAGCAGTACTTC	CASSRGQGAWEQYF
TRBD1	many	14	TRBV3-1	TRBJ1-5	TGTGCCAGCAGCTCCAGACAGGGGGGACGGCCCCAGCATTTT	CASSSRQGGRPQHF
TRBD2	many	14	TRBV28	TRBJ2-7	TGTGCCAGCATTTTAGATAGCGGGAGTTATGAGCAGTACTTC	CASILDSGSYEQYF
.	many	12	TRBV7-9	TRBJ1-1	TGTGCCAGCAGCCTCCCCCACACTGAAGCTTTCTTT	CASSLPHTEAFF
TRBD2	.	13	TRBV29-1	TRBJ2-7	TGCAGCGTCTCTTCGCGGGAGGGATACGAGCAGTACTTC	CSVSSREGYEQYF
.	few	14	TRBV7-9	TRBJ1-4	TGTGCCAGCAGCTCGCAGGGATTGGGGGAAAAACTGTTTTTT	CASSSQGLGEKLFF
TRBD2	many	16	TRBV5-1	TRBJ2-7	TGCGCCAGCAGCCTGGGACTAGCGGGAGGGCCAAACGAGCAGTACTTC	CASSLGLAGGPNEQYF
.	many	14	TRBV12-3/TRBV12-4	TRBJ2-7	TGTGCCAGCAGCCGGTTTAGGACAGCGTACGAGCAGTACTTC	CASSRFRTAYEQYF
.	many	13	TRBV20-1	TRBJ1-1	TGCAGTGCTAGGCAGACACTGAACACTGAAGCTTTCTTT	CSARQTLNTEAFF
.	.	12	TRBV20-1	TRBJ1-5	TGCAGTGCTAGCCGGGGGGATCAGCCCCAGCATTTT	CSASRGDQPQHF
TRBD1	.	13	TRBV20-1	TRBJ1-6	TGCAGTGCCAAGGGACAGCTAGATTCACCCCTCCACTTT	CSAKGQLDSPLHF
.	few	14	TRBV5-6	TRBJ1-6	TGTGCCAGCAGCATCCCGGACCTTAATTCACCCCTCCACTTT	CASSIPDLNSPLHF
.	.	12	TRBV4-1	TRBJ2-1	TGCGCCAGCAGCCATAGGGACGGTGAGCAGTTCTTC	CASSHRDGEQFF
.	.	13	TRBV27	TRBJ1-4	TGTGCCAGCAGTCCCGACATCGATGAAAAACTGTTTTTT	CASSPDIDEKLFF
.	many	14	TRBV10-3	TRBJ2-3	TGTGCCACTGCAGTGACCTCCACCACAGATACGCAGTATTTT	CATAVTSTTDTQYF
.	many	13	TRBV7-9	TRBJ2-7	TGTGCCAGCAGCTTAGTGGGGGATCTCGAGCAGTACTTC	CASSLVGDLEQYF
TRBD2	.	12	TRBV27	TRBJ2-2	TGTGCCACCTCTAGCGGCACCGGGGAGCTGTTTTTT	CATSSGTGELFF
.	many	13	TRBV7-2	TRBJ2-5	TGTGCCAGCAGTCCTTGGAGGGGAGAGACCCAGTACTTC	CASSPWRGETQYF
.	many	17	TRBV6-6	TRBJ2-1	TGTGCCAGCAGTTACTCCAGTTTTCGGGGGTCCTACAATGAGCAGTTCTTC	CASSYSSFRGSYNEQFF
TRBD2	many	15	TRBV12-3/TRBV12-4	TRBJ2-1	TGTGCCAGCAGTTTAGGACTAGCGGGAGGGCCGGAGCAGTTCTTC	CASSLGLAGGPEQFF
.	many	13	TRBV6-1	TRBJ2-5	TGTGCCAGCAGTGGGTGGAACCAAGAGACCCAGTACTTC	CASSGWNQETQYF
.	few	13	TRBV20-1	TRBJ2-1	TGCAGTGCTACCCGAGGTAGCGACAATGAGCAGTTCTTC	CSATRGSDNEQFF
.	few	15	TRBV20-1	TRBJ1-4	TGCAGTGCTAGAGATCTCATGGCCGTTAATGAAAAACTGTTTTTT	CSARDLMAVNEKLFF
.	many	14	TRBV6-4	TRBJ2-2	TGTGCCAGCAGTCTTACAACGAACACCGGGGAGCTGTTTTTT	CASSLTTNTGELFF
.	.	13	TRBV15	TRBJ1-3	TGTGCCACCAGCAGAGATATTGGAAACACCATATATTTT	CATSRDIGNTIYF
TRBD2	.	18	TRBV27	TRBJ2-2	TGTGCCAGCAGTTTATTGATTACTAGCGGAACGAACACCGGGGAGCTGTTTTTT	CASSLLITSGTNTGELFF
.	few	15	TRBV5-1	TRBJ2-1	TGCGCCAGCAGCTTGGAAGGGTTGGCCTACAATGAGCAGTTCTTC	CASSLEGLAYNEQFF
.	many	13	TRBV27	TRBJ2-1	TGTGCCAGCTGGTCAGGCGCCGGGGGTGAGCAGTTCTTC	CASWSGAGGEQFF
.	many	17	TRBV28	TRBJ1-2	TGTGCCAGCATCTTCTGGCCCTCCAAAAAAACGGACTATGGCTACACCTTC	CASIFWPSKKTDYGYTF
TRBD2	many	16	TRBV6-2/TRBV6-3	TRBJ2-5	TGTGCCAGCAGTTCTGGACTAGCGGGAGGAGCGGAGACCCAGTACTTC	CASSSGLAGGAETQYF
.	many	14	TRBV11-3	TRBJ1-3	TGTGCCAGCAGCCCGTGGTTATCTGGAAACACCATATATTTT	CASSPWLSGNTIYF
TRBD1	many	17	TRBV5-8	TRBJ1-1	TGTGCCAGCAGCTCTTGGACCCTGACAGGGCGTGGGACTGAAGCTTTCTTT	CASSSWTLTGRGTEAFF
.	.	14	TRBV7-9	TRBJ2-7	TGTGCCAGCAGCTTACCGGGAGCGAGGTACGAGCAGTACTTC	CASSLPGARYEQYF
TRBD2	many	14	TRBV7-9	TRBJ2-1	TGTGCCAGTCTAGCGGCCGATTCCTACAATGAGCAGTTCTTC	CASLAADSYNEQFF
.	many	14	TRBV28	TRBJ2-4	TGTGCCAGCAGTTCAACAGATGTCAAAAACATTCAGTACTTC	CASSSTDVKNIQYF
TRBD2	.	16	TRBV7-8	TRBJ2-7	TGTGCCAGCAGCTTGGAGGGACTAGCAGGGGTCTACGAGCAGTACTTC	CASSLEGLAGVYEQYF
TRBD1	many	13	TRBV20-1	TRBJ2-3	TGCAGTGCTCTCGGGACAGGCACAGATACGCAGTATTTT	CSALGTGTDTQYF
.	many	14	TRBV3-1	TRBJ2-7	TGTGCCAGCAGCCAAGTTAGAGGCTCCTACGAGCAGTACTTC	CASSQVRGSYEQYF
TRBD1	many	13	TRBV20-1	TRBJ2-7	TGCAGTGCTTCGACAGGGGGGTCCTACGAGCAGTACTTC	CSASTGGSYEQYF
TRBD2	.	15	TRBV25-1	TRBJ2-2	TGTGCCAGCAGTTCCCCGGGCGGGGGTAGCGGGGAGCTGTTTTTT	CASSSPGGGSGELFF
TRBD2	many	15	TRBV24-1	TRBJ2-7	TGTGCCACCAGTGTTGGAATAGCGGGAGCGGGCGAGCAGTACTTC	CATSVGIAGAGEQYF
.	many	14	TRBV6-1	TRBJ1-2	TGTGCCAGCAGTTACGGACGGGGGAACTATGGCTACACCTTC	CASSYGRGNYGYTF
TRBD2	.	13	TRBV29-1	TRBJ2-1	TGCAGCGTTCGGGCTAGCGGGAGGAATGAGCAGTTCTTC	CSVRASGRNEQFF
.	many	14	TRBV7-2	TRBJ2-1	TGTGCCAGCAGCTCCAAGCGGAGCCGGAATGAGCAGTTCTTC	CASSSKRSRNEQFF
.	many	12	TRBV28	TRBJ2-1	TGTGCCAGCAGTTTCCTTAGAGATGAGCAGTTCTTC	CASSFLRDEQFF
.	many	13	TRBV5-1	TRBJ2-1	TGCGCCAGCAGCTTGGAGAGGGTGGATGAGCAGTTCTTC	CASSLERVDEQFF
.	many	14	TRBV28	TRBJ1-3	TGTGCCAGCAGTACCCCAGACACACCCGCCACCATATATTTT	CASSTPDTPATIYF
TRBD1	.	17	TRBV4-2	TRBJ1-1	TGTGCCAGCAGCCAAGATCCACAGGGGGCTATGAACACTGAAGCTTTCTTT	CASSQDPQGAMNTEAFF
.	many	14	TRBV28	TRBJ1-2	TGTGCCAGCAGTTGGGGGGACGGCGGGTATGGCTACACCTTC	CASSWGDGGYGYTF
.	many	13	TRBV18	TRBJ2-7	TGTGCCAGCTCACCAGGTTTTCAGGACGAGCAGTACTTC	CASSPGFQDEQYF
.	many	13	TRBV20-1	TRBJ1-2	TGCAGTGCGTTGACCGGACAGAACTATGGCTACACCTTC	CSALTGQNYGYTF
.	many	13	TRBV10-1	TRBJ2-5	TGCGCCAGCAGTGAGTCAGCGGAAGAGACCCAGTACTTC	CASSESAEETQYF
.	many	15	TRBV7-9	TRBJ1-2	TGTGCCAGCAGCTTAGGGGACACCCAATTTAGGGGCTACACCTTC	CASSLGDTQFRGYTF
TRBD2	once	17	TRBV6-5	TRBJ2-3	TGTGCCAGCAGTTGGTTTTTGGCTAGCGGGCCCACAGATACGCAGTATTTT	CASSWFLASGPTDTQYF